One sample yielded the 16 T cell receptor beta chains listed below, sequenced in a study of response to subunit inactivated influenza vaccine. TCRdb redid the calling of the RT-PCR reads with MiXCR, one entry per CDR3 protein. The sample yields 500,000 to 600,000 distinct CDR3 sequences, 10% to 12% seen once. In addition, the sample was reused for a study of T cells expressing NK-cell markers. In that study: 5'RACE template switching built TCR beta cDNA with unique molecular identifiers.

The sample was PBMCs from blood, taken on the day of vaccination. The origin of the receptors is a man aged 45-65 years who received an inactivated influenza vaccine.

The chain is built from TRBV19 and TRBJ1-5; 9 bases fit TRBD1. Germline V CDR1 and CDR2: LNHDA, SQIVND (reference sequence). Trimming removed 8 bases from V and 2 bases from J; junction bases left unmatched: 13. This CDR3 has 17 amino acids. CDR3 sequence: CASCLVGTGLGNQPQHF. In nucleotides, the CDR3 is TGTGCCAGTTGCTTGGTCGGGACAGGGCTCGGCAATCAGCCCCAGCATTTT.

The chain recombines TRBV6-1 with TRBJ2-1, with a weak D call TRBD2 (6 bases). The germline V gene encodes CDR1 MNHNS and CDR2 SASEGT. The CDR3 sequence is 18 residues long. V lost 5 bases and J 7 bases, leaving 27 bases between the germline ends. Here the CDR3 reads CASSPPPYGGVPLNEQFF. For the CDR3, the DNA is TGTGCCAGCAGTCCACCCCCCTACGGAGGGGTACCTTTGAATGAGCAGTTCTTC.

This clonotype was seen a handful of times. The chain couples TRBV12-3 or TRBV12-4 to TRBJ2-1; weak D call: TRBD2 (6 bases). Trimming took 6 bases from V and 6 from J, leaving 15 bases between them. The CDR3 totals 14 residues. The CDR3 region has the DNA TGTGCCAGCAGCCATGTGACTAGACGCAATGAGCAGTTCTTC. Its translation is CASSHVTRRNEQFF.

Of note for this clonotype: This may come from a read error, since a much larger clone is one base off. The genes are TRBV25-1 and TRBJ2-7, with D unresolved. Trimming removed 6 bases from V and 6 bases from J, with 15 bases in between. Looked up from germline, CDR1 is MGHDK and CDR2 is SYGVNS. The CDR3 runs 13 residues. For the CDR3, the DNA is TGTGCCAGCAGCCCACTCCCCGGTAGCGAGCAGTACTTC. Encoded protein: CASSPLPGSEQYF.

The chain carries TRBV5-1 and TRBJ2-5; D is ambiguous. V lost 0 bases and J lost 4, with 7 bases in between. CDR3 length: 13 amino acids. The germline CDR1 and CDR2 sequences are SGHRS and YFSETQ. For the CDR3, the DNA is TGCGCCAGCAGCTTGGGACACGCAGAGACCCAGTACTTC. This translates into CASSLGHAETQYF. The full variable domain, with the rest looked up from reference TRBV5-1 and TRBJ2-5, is KAGVTQTPRYLIKTRGQQVTLSCSPISGHRSVSWYQQTPGQGLQFLFEYFSETQRNKGNFPGRFSGRQFSNSRSEMNVSTLELGDSALYLCASSLGHAETQYFGPGTRLLVL.

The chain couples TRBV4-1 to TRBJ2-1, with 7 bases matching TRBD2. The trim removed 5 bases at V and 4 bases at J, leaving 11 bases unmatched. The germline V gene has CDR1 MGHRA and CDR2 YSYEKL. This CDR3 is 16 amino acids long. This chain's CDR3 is CASSTGEGPRYNEQFF. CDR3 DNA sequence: TGCGCCAGCAGCACTGGGGAGGGGCCAAGGTACAATGAGCAGTTCTTC.

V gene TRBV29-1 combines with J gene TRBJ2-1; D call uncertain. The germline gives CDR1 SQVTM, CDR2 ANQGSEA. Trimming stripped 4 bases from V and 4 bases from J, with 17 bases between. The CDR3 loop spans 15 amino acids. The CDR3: CSVVSAQPRYNEQFF. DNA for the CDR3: TGCAGCGTTGTATCGGCGCAACCTCGATACAATGAGCAGTTCTTC.

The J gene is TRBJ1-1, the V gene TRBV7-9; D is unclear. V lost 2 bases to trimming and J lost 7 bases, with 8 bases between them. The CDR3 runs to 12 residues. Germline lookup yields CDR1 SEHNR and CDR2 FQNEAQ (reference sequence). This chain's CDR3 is CASSLLGFEAFF. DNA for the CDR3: TGTGCCAGCAGCTTACTTGGGTTTGAAGCTTTCTTT.

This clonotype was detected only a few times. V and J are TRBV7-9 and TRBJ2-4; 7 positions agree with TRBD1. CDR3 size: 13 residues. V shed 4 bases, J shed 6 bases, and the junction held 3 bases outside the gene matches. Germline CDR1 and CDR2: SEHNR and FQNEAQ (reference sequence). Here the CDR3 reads CASSSNRGNIQYF. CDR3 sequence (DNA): TGTGCCAGCAGCTCTAACAGGGGAAACATTCAGTACTTC.

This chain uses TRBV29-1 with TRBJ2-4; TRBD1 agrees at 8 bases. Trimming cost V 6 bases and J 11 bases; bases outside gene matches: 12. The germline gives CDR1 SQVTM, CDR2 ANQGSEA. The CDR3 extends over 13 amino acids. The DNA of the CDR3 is TGCAGCGTGCGGGACAGGTTATTACTCGTTCAGTACTTC. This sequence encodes CSVRDRLLLVQYF.

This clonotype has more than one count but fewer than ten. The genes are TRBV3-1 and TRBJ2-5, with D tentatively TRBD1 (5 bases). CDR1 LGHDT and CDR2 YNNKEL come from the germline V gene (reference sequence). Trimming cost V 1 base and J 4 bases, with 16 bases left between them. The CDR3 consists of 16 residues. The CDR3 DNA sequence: TGTGCCAGCAGCCAAGGGGGCAGGGAAAAGGGAGAGACCCAGTACTTC. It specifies CASSQGGREKGETQYF.

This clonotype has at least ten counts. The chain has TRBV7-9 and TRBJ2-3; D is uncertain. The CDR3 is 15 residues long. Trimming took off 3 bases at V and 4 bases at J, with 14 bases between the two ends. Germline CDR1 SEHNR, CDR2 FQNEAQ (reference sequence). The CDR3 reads CASSLRSGFADTQYF. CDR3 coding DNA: TGTGCCAGCAGCTTGAGGTCCGGGTTTGCAGATACGCAGTATTTT.

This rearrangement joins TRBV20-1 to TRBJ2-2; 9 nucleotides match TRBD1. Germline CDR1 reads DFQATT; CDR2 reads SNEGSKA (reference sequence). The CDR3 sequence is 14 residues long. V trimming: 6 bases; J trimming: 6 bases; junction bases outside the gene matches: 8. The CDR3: CSAFPGTGPGELFF. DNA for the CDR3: TGCAGTGCCTTCCCCGGGACAGGGCCCGGGGAGCTGTTTTTT.

CDR3 nucleotides: TGTGCCAGCACTCCCTTCTCCTACAATGAGCAGTTCTTC. Protein: CASTPFSYNEQFF. V usage is TRBV28 and J usage is TRBJ2-1; D gene uncertain. This CDR3 spans 13 amino acids. Trimming pared 7 bases from V and 0 bases from J, leaving 7 bases between. Germline lookup yields CDR1 MDHEN and CDR2 SYDVKM.

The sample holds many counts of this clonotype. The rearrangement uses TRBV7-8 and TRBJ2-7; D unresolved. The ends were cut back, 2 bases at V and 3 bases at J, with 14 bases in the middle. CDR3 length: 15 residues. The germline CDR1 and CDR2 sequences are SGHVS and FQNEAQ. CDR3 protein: CASSLTAATSYEQYF. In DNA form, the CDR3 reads TGTGCCAGCAGCTTAACAGCAGCCACCAGCTACGAGCAGTACTTC.

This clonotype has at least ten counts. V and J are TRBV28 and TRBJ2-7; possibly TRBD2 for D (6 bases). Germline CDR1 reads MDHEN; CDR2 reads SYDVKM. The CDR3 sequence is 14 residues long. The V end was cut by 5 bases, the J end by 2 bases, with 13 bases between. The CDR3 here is CASSPEGLTYEQYF. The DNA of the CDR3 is TGTGCCAGCAGTCCCGAGGGACTTACCTACGAGCAGTACTTC.